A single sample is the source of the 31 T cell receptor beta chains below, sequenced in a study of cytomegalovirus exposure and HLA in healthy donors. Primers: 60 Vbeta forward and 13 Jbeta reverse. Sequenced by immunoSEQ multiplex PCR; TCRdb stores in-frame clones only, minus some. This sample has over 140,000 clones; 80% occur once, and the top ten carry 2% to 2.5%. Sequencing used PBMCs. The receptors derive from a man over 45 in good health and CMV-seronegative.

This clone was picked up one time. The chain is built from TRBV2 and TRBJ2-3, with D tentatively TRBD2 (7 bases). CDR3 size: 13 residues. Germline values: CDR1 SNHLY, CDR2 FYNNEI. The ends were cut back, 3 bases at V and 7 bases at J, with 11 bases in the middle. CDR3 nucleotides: TGTGCCAGCAGTGAGGGAGGGGGGAATACGCAGTATTTT. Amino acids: CASSEGGGNTQYF.

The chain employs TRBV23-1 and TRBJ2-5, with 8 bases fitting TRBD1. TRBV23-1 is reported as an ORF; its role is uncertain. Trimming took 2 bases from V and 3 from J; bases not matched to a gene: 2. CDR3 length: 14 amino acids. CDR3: CASSQGQGKETQYF. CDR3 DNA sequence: TGCGCCAGCAGTCAAGGACAGGGCAAAGAGACCCAGTACTTC.

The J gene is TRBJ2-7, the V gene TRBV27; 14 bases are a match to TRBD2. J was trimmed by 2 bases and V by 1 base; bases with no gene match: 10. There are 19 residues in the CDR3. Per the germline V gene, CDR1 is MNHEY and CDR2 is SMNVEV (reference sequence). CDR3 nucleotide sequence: TGTGCCAGCAGTTTATTAGGGACTAGCGGGAGTTGGGGGACCTACGAGCAGTACTTC. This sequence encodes CASSLLGTSGSWGTYEQYF.

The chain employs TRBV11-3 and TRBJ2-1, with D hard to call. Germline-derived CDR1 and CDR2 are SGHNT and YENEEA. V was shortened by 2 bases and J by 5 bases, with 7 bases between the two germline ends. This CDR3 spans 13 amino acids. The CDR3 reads CASSLYRDNEQFF. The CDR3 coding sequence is TGTGCCAGCAGCTTATATAGAGACAATGAGCAGTTCTTC.

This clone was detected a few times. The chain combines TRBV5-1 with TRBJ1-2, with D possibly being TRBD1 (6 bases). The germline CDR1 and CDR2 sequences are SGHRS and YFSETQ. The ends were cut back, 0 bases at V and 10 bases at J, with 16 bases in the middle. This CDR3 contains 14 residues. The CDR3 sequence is CASSLEGGKISYTF. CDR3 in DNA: TGCGCCAGCAGCTTGGAAGGGGGTAAGATCTCCTACACCTTC. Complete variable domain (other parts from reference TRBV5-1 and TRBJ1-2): KAGVTQTPRYLIKTRGQQVTLSCSPISGHRSVSWYQQTPGQGLQFLFEYFSETQRNKGNFPGRFSGRQFSNSRSEMNVSTLELGDSALYLCASSLEGGKISYTFGSGTRLTVV.

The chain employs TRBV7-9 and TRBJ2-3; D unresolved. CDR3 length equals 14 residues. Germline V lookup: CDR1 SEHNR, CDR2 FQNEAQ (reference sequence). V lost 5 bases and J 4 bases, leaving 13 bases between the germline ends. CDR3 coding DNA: TGTGCCAGCAGCCCTAGTCGGGTCCCAGATACGCAGTATTTT. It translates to CASSPSRVPDTQYF.

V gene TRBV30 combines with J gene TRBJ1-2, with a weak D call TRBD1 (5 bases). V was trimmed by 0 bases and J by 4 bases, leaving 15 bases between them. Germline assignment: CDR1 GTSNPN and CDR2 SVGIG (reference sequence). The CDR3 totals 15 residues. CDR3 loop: CAWSVGAYPTYGYTF. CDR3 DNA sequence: TGTGCCTGGAGTGTAGGGGCCTATCCGACCTATGGCTACACCTTC.

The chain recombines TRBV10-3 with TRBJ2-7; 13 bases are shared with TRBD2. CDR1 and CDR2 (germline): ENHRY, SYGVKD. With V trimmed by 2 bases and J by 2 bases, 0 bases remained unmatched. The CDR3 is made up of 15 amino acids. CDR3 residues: CAISEGLAGAYEQYF. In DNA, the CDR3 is TGTGCCATCAGTGAGGGACTAGCGGGAGCCTACGAGCAGTACTTC.

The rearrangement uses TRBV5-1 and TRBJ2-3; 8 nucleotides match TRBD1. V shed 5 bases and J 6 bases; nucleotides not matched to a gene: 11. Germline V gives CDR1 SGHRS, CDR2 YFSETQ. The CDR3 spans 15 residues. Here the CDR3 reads CASSGTGSMRDTQYF. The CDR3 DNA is TGCGCCAGCAGTGGGACAGGTTCAATGCGGGATACGCAGTATTTT.

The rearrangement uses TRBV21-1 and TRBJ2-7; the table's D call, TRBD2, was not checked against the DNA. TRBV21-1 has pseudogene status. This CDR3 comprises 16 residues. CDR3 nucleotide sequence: TGTGCCAGCAGCAAAAATTTGGGGGGGTTTCCCTACGAGCAGTACTTC. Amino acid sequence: CASSKNLGGFPYEQYF.

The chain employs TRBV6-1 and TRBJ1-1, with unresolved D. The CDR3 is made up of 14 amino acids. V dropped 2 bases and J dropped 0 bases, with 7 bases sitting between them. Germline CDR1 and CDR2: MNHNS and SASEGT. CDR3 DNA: TGTGCCAGCAGTGAATCCGGTTTGAACACTGAAGCTTTCTTT. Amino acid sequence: CASSESGLNTEAFF.

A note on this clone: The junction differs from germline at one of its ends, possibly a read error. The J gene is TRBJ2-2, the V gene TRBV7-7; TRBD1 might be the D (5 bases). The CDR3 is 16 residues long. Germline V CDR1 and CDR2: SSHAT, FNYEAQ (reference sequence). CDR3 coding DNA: TGTGCTAGCAGCTTAGAACAGGAAATTTTTACCGGGGAGCTGTTTTTT. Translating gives CASSLEQEIFTGELFF.

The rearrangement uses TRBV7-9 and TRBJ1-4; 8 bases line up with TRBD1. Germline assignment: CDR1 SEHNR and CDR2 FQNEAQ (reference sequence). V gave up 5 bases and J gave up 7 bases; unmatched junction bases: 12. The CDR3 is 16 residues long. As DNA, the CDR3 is TGTGCCAGCAGCCCCCAGCAGGGGGCGCGGGCTGAAAAACTGTTTTTT. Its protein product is CASSPQQGARAEKLFF.

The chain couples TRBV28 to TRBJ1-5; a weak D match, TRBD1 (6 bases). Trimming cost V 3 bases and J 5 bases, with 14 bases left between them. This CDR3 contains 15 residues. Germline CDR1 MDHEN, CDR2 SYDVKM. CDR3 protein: CASSFEGGGHQPQHF. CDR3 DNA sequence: TGTGCCAGCAGTTTTGAGGGCGGGGGGCATCAGCCCCAGCATTTT.

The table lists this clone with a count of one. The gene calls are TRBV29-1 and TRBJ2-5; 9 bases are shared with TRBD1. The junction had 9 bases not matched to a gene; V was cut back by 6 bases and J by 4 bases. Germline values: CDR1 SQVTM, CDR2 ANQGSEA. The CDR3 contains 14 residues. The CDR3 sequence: CSVKRDRVRETQYF. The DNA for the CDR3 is TGCAGCGTCAAAAGGGACAGGGTACGAGAGACCCAGTACTTC.

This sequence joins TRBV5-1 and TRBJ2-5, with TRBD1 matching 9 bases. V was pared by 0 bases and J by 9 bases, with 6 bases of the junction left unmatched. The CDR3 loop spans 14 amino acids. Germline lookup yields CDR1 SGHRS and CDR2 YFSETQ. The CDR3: CASSLDTGGLAQYF. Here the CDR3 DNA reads TGCGCCAGCAGCTTGGATACAGGGGGCTTGGCCCAGTACTTC.

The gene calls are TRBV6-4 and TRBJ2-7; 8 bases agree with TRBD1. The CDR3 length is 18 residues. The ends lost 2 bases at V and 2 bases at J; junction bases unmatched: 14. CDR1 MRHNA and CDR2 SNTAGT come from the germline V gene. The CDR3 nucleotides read TGTGCCAGCAGTGACCCTAAACCACGACAGGGGTGCCCCTACGAGCAGTACTTC. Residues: CASSDPKPRQGCPYEQYF.

The CDR3 reads CASSWGQGNQPQHF. The CDR3, as DNA: TGTGCCAGCAGTTGGGGACAGGGCAATCAGCCCCAGCATTTT. This rearrangement joins TRBV28 to TRBJ1-5, with TRBD1 identical over 8 bases. The CDR3 runs to 14 residues. From germline, CDR1 is MDHEN and CDR2 SYDVKM. The J segment lost 2 bases and the V segment lost 4 bases, leaving 1 base of the junction unmatched.

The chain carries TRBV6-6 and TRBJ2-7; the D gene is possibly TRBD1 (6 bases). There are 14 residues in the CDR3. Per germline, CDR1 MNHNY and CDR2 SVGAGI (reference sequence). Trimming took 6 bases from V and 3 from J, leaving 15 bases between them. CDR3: CASRGRGQSYEQYF. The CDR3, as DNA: TGTGCCAGCAGGGGTCGCGGACAGAGCTACGAGCAGTACTTC.

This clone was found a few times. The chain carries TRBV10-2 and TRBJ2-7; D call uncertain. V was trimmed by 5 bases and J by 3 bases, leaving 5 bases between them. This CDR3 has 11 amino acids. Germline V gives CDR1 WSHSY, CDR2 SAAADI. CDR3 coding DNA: TGCGCCAGCAGTCATAGCTACGAGCAGTACTTC. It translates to CASSHSYEQYF.

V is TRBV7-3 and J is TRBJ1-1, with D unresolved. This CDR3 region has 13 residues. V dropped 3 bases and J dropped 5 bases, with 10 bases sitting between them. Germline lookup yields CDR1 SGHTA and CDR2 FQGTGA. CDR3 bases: TGTGCCAGCAGCTTTACAGAACAGACTGAAGCTTTCTTT. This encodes CASSFTEQTEAFF.

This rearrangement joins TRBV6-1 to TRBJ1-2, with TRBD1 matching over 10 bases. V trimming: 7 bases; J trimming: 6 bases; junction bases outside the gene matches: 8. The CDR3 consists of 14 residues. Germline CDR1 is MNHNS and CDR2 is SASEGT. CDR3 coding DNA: TGTGCCAGCACTCCGGACAGGGGGTTCAATGGCTACACCTTC. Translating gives CASTPDRGFNGYTF.

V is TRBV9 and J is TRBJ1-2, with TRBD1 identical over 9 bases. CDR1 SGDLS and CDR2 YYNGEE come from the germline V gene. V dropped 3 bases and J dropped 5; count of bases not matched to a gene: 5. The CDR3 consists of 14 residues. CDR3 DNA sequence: TGTGCCAGCAGCGGCGGACAGGGGATTTATGGCTACACCTTC. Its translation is CASSGGQGIYGYTF.

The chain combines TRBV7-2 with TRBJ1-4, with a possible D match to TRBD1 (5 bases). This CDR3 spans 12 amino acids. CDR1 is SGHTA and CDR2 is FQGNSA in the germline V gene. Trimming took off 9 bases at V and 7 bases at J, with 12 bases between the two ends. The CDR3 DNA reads TGTGCCAGTTCTGGGGCCCGTGAAAAACTGTTTTTT. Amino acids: CASSGAREKLFF.

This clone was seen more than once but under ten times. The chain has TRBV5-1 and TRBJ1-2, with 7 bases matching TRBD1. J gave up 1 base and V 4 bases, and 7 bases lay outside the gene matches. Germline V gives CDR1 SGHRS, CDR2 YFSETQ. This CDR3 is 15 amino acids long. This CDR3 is CASSNRDSVNYGYTF. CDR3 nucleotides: TGCGCCAGCAGCAACCGGGACAGCGTTAACTATGGCTACACCTTC. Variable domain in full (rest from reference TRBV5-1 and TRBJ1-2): KAGVTQTPRYLIKTRGQQVTLSCSPISGHRSVSWYQQTPGQGLQFLFEYFSETQRNKGNFPGRFSGRQFSNSRSEMNVSTLELGDSALYLCASSNRDSVNYGYTFGSGTRLTVV.

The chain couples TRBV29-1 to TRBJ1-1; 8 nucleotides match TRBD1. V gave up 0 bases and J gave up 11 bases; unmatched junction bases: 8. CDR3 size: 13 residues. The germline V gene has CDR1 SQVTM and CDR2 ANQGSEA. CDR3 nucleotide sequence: TGCAGCGTTGAAGATCGCAGGGGGCTGAGCGCTTTCTTT. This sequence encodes CSVEDRRGLSAFF. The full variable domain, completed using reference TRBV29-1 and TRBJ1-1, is SAVISQKPSRDICQRGTSLTIQCQVDSQVTMMFWYRQQPGQSLTLIATANQGSEATYESGFVIDKFPISRPNLTFSTLTVSNMSPEDSSIYLCSVEDRRGLSAFFGQGTRLTVV.

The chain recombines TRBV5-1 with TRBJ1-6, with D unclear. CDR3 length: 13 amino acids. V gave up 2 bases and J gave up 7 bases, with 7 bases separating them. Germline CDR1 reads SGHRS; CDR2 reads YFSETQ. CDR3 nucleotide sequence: TGCGCCAGCAGCTTACAACAGAATTCACCCCTCCACTTT. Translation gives CASSLQQNSPLHF.

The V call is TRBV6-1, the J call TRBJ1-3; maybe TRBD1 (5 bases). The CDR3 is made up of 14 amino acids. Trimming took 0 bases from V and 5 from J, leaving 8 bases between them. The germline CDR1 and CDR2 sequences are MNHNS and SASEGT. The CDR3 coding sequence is TGTGCCAGCAGTGAAGCAGCAGGGAGAAACACCATATATTTT. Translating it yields CASSEAAGRNTIYF.

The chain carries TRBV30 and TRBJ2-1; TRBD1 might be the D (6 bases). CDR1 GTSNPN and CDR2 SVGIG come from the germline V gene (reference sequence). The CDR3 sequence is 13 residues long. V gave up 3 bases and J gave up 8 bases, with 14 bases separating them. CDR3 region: CAWSGNRDDEQFF. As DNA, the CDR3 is TGTGCCTGGAGCGGGAACAGGGACGATGAGCAGTTCTTC.

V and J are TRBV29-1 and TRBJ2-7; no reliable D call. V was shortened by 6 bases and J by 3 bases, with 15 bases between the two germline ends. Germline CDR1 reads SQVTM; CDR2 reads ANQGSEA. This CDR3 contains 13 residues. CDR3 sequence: CSVNRLDVYEQYF. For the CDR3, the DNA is TGCAGCGTCAACAGATTAGACGTCTACGAGCAGTACTTC.

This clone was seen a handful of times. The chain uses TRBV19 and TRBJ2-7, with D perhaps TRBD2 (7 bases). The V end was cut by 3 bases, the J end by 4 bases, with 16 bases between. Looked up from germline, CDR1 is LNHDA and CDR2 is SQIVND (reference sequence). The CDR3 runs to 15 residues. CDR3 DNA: TGTGCCAGTAGTATCTTGGGGGGGGCCATATACGAGCAGTACTTC. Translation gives CASSILGGAIYEQYF.